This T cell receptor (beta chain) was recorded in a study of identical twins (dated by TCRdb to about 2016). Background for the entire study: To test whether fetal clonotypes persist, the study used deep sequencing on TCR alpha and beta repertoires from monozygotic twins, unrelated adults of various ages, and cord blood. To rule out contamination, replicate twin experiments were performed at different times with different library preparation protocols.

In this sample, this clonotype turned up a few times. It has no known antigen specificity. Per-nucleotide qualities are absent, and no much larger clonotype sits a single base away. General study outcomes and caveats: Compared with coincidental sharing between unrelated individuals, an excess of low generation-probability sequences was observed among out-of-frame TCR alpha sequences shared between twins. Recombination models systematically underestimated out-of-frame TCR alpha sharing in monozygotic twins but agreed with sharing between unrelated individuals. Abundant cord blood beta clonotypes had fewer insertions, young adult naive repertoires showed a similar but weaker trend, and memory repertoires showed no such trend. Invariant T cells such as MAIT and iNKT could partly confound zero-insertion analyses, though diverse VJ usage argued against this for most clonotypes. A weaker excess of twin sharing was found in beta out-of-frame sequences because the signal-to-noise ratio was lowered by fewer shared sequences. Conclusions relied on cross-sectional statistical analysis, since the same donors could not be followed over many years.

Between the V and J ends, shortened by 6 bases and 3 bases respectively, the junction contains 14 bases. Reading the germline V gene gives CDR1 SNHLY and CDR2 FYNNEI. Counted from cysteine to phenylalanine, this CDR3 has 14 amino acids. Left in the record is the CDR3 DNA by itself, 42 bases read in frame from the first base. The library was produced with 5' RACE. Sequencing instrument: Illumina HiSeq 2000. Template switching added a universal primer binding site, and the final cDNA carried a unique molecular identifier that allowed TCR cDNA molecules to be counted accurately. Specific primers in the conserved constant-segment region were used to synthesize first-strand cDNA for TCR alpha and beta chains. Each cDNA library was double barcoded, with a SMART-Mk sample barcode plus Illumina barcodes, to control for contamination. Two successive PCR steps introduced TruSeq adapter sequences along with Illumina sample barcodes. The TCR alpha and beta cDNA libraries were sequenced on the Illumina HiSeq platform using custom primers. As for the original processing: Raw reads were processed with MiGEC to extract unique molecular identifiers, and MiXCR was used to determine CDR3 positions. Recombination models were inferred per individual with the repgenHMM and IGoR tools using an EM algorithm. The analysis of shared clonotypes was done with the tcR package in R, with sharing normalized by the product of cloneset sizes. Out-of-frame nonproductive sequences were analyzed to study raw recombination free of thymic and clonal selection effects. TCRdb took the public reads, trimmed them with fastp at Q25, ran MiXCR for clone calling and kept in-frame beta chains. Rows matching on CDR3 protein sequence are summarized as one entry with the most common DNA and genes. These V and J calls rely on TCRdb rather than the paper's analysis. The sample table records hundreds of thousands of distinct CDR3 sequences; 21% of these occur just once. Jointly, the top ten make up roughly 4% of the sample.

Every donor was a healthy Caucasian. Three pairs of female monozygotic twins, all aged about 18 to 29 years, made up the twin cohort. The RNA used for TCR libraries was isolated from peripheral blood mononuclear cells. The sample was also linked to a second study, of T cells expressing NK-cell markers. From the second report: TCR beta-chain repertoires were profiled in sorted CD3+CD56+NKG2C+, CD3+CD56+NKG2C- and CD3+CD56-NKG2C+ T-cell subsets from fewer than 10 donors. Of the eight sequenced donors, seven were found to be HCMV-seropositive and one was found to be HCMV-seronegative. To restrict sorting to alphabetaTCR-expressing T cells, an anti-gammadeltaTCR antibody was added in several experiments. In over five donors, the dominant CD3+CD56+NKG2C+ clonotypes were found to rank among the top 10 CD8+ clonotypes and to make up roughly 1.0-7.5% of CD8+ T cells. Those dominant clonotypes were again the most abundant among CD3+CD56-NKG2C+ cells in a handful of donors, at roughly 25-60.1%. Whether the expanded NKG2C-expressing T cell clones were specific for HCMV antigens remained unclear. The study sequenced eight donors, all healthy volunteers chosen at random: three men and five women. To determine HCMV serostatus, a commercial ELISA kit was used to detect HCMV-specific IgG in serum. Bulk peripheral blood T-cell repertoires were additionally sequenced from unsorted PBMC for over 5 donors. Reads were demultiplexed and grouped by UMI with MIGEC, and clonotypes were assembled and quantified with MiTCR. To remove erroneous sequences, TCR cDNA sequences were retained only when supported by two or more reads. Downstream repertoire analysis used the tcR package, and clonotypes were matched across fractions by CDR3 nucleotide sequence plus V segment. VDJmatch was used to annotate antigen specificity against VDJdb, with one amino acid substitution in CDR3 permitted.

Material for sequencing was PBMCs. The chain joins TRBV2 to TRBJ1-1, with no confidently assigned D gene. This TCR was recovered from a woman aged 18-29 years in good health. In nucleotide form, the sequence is TGTGCCAGCAGGAAAGGACTCTGGGACACTGAAGCTTTCTTT. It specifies CASRKGLWDTEAFF.